The clone carrying this T cell receptor (beta chain) came up many times. The CDR3 spans 14 residues. Germline V gene sequence: CDR1 MNHEY, CDR2 SVGAGI. The V and J ends lost 2 bases and 7 bases respectively, with 14 bases between them. This record comes from a study of prognosis after radiotherapy for stage I lung cancer. Amplification of TCR beta CDR3 from genomic DNA used two-round multiplex PCR. Individual primers that were specific to each TRBV and TRBJ gene served in first-round PCR. One entry per CDR3 protein results from TCRdb running MiXCR on the multiplex PCR reads. The sample records some 34,000 distinct CDR3 sequences, 32% being singletons.

This chain links TRBV6-5 with TRBJ1-1, with D possibly TRBD1 on 6 matching bases. The sequencing used PBMCs, collected before or after stereotactic body radiation therapy (not recorded which). This clonotype was obtained from a donor over 45 with non-small cell lung cancer. The CDR3 nucleotides are TGTGCCAGCAGTTACCCCGGGACACAGATTGAAGCTTTCTTT. This codes for CASSYPGTQIEAFF.